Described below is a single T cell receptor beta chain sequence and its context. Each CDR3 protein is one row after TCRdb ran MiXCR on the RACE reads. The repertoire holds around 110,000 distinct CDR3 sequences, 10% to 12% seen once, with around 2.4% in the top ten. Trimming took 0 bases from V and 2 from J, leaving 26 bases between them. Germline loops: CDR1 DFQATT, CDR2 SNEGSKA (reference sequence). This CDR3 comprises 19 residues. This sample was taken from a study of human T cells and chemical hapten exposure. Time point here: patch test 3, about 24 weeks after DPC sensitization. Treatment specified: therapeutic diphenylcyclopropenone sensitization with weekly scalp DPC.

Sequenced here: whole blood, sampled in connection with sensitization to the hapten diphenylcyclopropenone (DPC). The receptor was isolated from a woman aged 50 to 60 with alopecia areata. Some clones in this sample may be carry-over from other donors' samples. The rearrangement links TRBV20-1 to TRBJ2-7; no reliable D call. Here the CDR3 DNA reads TGCAGTGCTAGAGATCGAGATGGGCCCGGGTTGGGGTGCGCCTACGAGCAGTACTTC. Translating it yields CSARDRDGPGLGCAYEQYF.